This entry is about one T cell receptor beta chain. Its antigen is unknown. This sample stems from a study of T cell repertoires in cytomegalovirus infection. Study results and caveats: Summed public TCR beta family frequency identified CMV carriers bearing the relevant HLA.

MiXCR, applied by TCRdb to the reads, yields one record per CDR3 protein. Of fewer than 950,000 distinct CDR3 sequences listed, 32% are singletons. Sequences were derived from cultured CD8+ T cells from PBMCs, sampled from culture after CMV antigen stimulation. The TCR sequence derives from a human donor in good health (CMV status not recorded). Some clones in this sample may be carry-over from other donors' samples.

This CDR3 reads CASSLLRTETQYF. CDR3 nucleotides: TGTGCCAGCAGTTTACTGCGGACAGAGACCCAGTACTTC. This chain links TRBV12-3 or TRBV12-4 with TRBJ2-5, with D unclear. The length of the CDR3 is 13 residues. V shed 2 bases and J shed 4 bases, with 8 bases lying between them.